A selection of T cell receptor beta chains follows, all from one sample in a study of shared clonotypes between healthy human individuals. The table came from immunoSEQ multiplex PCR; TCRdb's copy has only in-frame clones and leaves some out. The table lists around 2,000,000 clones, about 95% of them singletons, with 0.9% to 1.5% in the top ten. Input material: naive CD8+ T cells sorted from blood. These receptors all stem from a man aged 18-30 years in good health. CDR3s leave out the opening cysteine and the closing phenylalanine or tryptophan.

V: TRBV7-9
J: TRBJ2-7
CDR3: ASSLATGIHYEQY

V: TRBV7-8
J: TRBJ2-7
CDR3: ASSPTGRTYEQY

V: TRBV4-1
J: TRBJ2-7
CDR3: ASSQGVLYEQY

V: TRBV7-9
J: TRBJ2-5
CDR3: ASSSDGGLADEYQETQY

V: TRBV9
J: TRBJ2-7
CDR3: ASSPEGGTAAEQY

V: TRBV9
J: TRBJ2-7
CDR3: ASSPWDRGTHEQY

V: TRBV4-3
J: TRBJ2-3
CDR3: ASSQGTSGTTDTQY

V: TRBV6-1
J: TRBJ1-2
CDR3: ASSETPEPGPRSYGYT

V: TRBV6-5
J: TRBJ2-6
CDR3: VTGYSGANVLT

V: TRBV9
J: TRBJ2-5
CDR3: ASSWDGTVQETQY

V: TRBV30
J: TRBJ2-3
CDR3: AWSATGGTDTQY

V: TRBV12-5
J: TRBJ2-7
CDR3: ASGPSGGEQY

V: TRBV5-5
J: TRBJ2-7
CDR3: ASSRGTDLEQY

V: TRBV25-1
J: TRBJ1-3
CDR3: ARHTRTGEFDGNTIY

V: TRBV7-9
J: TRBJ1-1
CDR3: ASSKMWVTGAGNTEAF

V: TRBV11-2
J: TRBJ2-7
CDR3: ASSLVGEQY

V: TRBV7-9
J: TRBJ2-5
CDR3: ASSLSSGDQETQY

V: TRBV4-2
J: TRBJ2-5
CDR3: ASSQLLGDGLWEETQY

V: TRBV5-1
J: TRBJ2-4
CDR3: ASSLALWLRKIQY

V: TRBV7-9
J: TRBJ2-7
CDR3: ASSLLRGQGAEQY

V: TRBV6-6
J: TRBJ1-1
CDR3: ASSYSRSALDTEAF

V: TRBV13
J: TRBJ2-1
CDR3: ASSLDGTSRYNEQF

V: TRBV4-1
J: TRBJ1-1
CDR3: ASSPSPPTKGGPDYTEAF

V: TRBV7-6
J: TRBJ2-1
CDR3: ASSLEFQAGEQF

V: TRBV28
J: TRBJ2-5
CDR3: ASSVGTGISETQY

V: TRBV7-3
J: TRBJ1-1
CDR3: ASSLDRGNTEAF

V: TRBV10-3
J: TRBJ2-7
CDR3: AISEGITYEQY